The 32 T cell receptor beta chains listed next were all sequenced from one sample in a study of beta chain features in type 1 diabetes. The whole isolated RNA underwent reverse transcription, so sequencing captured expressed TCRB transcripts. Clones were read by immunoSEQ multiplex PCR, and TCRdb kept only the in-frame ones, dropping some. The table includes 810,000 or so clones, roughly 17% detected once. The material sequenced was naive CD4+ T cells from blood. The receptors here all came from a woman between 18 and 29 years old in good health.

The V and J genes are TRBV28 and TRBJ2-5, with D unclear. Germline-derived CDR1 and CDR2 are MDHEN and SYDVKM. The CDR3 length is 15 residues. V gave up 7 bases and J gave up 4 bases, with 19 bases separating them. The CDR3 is CASTRGDARGETQYF. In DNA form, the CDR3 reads TGTGCCAGCACCCGAGGCGATGCACGAGGAGAGACCCAGTACTTC.

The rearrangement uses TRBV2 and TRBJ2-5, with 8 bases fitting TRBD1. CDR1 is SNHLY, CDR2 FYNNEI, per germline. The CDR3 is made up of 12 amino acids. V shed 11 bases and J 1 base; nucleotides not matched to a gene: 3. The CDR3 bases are TGTGCCGGAGGGACAGGCCAAGAGACCCAGTACTTC. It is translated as CAGGTGQETQYF.

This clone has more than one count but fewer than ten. The CDR3 loop reads CASSPSRTRRYEQYF. In nucleotides, the CDR3 is TGTGCCAGCAGCCCCAGTCGGACTCGTCGCTACGAGCAGTACTTC. The chain recombines TRBV11-1 with TRBJ2-7, with D possibly TRBD2 on 5 matching bases. V lost 5 bases and J 3 bases, leaving 17 bases between the germline ends. Looked up from germline, CDR1 is SGHAT and CDR2 is FQDESV (reference sequence). The CDR3 extends over 15 amino acids.

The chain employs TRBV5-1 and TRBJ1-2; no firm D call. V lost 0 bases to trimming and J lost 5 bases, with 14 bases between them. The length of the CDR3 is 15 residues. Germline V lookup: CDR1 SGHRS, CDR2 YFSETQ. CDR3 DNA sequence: TGCGCCAGCAGCTTGGCCGGAGGGCGGGCATATGGCTACACCTTC. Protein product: CASSLAGGRAYGYTF.

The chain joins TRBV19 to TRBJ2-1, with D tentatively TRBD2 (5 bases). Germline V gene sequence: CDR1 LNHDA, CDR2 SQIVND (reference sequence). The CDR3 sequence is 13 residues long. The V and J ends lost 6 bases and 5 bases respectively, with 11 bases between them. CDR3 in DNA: TGTGCCAGTAGCATGGACTGGGACAATGAGCAGTTCTTC. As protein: CASSMDWDNEQFF.

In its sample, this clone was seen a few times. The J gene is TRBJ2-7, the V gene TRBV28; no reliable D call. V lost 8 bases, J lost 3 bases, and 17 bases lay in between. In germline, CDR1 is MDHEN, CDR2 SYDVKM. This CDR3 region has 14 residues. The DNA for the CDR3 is TGTGCCAGCCTCCCCGGATCACCAGTCTACGAGCAGTACTTC. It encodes CASLPGSPVYEQYF.

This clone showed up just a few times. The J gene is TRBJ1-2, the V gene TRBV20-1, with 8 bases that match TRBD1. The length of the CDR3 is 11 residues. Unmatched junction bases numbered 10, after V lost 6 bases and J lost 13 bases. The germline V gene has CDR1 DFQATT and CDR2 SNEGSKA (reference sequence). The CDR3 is CSAMGQALFTF. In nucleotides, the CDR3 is TGCAGTGCCATGGGACAGGCCTTATTCACCTTC.

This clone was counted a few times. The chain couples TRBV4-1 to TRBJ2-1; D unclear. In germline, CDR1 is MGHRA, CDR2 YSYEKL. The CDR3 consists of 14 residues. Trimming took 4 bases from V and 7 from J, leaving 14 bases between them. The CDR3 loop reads CASSLLPMGNEQFF. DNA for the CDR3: TGCGCCAGCAGCCTACTTCCGATGGGTAATGAGCAGTTCTTC.

CDR3 sequence reads: CASSRATITGQNTEAFF. The CDR3 DNA reads as TGTGCCAGCAGCAGGGCGACGATCACAGGACAAAACACTGAAGCTTTCTTT. This chain links TRBV5-4 with TRBJ1-1; D possibly corresponds to TRBD1 (5 bases). Trimming shortened V by 4 bases and J by 2 bases, and 21 bases separated the two germline ends. The CDR3 extends over 17 amino acids. The V gene's germline CDR1 is SGHNT and CDR2 YYREEE (reference sequence).

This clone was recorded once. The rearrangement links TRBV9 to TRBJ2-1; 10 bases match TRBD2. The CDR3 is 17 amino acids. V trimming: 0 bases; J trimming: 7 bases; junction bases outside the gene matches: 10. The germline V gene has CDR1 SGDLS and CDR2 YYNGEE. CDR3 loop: CASSVAPSSGSMNEQFF. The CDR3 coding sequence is TGTGCCAGCAGCGTAGCACCTTCTAGCGGGAGTATGAATGAGCAGTTCTTC.

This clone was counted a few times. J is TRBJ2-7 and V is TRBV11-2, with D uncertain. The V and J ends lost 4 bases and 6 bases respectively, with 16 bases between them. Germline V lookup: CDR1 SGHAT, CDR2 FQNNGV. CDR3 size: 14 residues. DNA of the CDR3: TGTGCCAGCAGCTACCTTAGCACTGGTAGCGAGCAGTACTTC. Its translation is CASSYLSTGSEQYF. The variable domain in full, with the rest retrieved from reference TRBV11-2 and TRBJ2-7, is EAGVAQSPRYKIIEKRQSVAFWCNPISGHATLYWYQQILGQGPKLLIQFQNNGVVDDSQLPKDRFSAERLKGVDSTLKIQPAKLEDSAVYLCASSYLSTGSEQYFGPGTRLTVT.

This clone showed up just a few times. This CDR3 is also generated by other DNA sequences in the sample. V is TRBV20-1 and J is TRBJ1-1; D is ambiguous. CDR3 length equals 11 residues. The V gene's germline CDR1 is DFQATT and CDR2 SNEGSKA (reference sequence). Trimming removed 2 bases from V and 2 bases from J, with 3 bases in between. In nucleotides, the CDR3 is TGCAGTGCTAGAAGAAACACTGAAGCTTTCTTT. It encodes CSARRNTEAFF.

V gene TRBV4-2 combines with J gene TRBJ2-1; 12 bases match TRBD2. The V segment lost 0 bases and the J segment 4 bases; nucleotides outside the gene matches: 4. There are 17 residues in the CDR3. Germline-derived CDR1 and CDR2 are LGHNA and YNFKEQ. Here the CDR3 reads CASSQDSLAGGYNEQFF. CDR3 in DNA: TGTGCCAGCAGCCAAGATTCACTAGCGGGAGGTTACAATGAGCAGTTCTTC.

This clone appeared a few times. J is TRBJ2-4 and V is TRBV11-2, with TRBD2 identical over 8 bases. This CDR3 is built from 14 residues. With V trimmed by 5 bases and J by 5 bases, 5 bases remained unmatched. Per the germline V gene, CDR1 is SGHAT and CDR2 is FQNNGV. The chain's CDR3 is CASSLSGMQNIQYF. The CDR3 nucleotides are TGTGCCAGCAGCCTTAGCGGGATGCAAAACATTCAGTACTTC. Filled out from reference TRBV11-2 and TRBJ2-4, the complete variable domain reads EAGVAQSPRYKIIEKRQSVAFWCNPISGHATLYWYQQILGQGPKLLIQFQNNGVVDDSQLPKDRFSAERLKGVDSTLKIQPAKLEDSAVYLCASSLSGMQNIQYFGAGTRLSVL.

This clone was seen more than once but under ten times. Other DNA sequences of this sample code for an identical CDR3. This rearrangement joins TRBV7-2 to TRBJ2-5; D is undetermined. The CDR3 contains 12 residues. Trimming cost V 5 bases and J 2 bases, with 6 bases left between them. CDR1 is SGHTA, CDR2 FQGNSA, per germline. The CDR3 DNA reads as TGTGCCAGCAGCCCCTATCAAGAGACCCAGTACTTC. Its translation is CASSPYQETQYF.

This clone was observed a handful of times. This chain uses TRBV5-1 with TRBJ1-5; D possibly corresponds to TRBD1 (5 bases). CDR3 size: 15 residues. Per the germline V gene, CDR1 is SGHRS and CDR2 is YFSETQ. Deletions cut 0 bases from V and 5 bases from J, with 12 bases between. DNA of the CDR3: TGCGCCAGCAGCTTGGTTCCCGGGGCCGATCAGCCCCAGCATTTT. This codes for CASSLVPGADQPQHF. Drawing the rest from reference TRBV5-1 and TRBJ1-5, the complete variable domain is KAGVTQTPRYLIKTRGQQVTLSCSPISGHRSVSWYQQTPGQGLQFLFEYFSETQRNKGNFPGRFSGRQFSNSRSEMNVSTLELGDSALYLCASSLVPGADQPQHFGDGTRLSIL.

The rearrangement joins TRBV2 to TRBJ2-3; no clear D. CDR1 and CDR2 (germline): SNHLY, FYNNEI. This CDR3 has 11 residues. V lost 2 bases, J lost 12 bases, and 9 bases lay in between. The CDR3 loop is CASSEIALQYF. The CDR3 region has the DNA TGTGCCAGCAGTGAAATAGCCCTACAGTATTTT. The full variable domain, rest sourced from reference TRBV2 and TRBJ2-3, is EPEVTQTPSHQVTQMGQEVILRCVPISNHLYFYWYRQILGQKVEFLVSFYNNEISEKSEIFDDQFSVERPDGSNFTLKIRSTKLEDSAMYFCASSEIALQYFGPGTRLTVL.

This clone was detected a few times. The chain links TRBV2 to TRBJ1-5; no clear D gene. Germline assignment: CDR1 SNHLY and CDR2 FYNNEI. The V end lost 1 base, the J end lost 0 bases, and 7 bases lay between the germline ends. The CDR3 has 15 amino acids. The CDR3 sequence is CASSEDRNSNQPQHF. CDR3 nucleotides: TGTGCCAGCAGTGAAGACAGAAATAGCAATCAGCCCCAGCATTTT.

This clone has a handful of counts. In nucleotides, the CDR3 is TGTGCCAGCAGCTTGAAGTCGGGAACAGGGGCCGGCGAGCAGTACTTC. Translation: CASSLKSGTGAGEQYF. The V call is TRBV5-4, the J call TRBJ2-7, with 7 bases fitting TRBD1. The CDR3 is 16 residues long. Germline V gene sequence: CDR1 SGHNT, CDR2 YYREEE (reference sequence). Trimming at V came to 1 base and at J to 6 bases, leaving 13 bases not matched to a gene.

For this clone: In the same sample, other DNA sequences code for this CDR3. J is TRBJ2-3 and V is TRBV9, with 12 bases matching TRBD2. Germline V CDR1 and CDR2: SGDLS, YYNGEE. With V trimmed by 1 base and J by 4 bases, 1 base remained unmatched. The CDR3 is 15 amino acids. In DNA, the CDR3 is TGTGCCAGCAGCGTAACTAGCGGGAGGTCAGATACGCAGTATTTT. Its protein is CASSVTSGRSDTQYF.

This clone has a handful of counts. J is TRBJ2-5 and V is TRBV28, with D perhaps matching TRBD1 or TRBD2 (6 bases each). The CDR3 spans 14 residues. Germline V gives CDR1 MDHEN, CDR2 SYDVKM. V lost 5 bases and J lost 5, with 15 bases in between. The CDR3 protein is CASSIGRGPETQYF. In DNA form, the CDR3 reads TGTGCCAGCAGTATCGGCCGGGGGCCGGAGACCCAGTACTTC.

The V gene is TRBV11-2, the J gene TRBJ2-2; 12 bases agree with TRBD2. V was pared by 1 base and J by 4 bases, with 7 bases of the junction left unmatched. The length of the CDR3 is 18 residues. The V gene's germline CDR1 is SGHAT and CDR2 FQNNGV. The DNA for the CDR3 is TGTGCCAGCAGCTTAGTGGTGACTAGCGGGAGTATCACCGGGGAGCTGTTTTTT. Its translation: CASSLVVTSGSITGELFF.

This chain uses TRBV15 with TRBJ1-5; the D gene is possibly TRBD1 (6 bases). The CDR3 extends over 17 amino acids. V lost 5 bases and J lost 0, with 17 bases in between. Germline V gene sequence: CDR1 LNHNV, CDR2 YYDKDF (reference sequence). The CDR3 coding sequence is TGTGCCACCAGCGGCCGGAGGGGGAGCCGTAGCAATCAGCCCCAGCATTTT. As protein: CATSGRRGSRSNQPQHF.

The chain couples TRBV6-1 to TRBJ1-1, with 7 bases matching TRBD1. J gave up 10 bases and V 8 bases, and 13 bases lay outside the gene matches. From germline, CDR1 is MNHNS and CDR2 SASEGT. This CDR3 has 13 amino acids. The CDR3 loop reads CASCQGDLRRAFF. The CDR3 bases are TGTGCCAGCTGTCAGGGGGATCTACGCCGAGCTTTCTTT.

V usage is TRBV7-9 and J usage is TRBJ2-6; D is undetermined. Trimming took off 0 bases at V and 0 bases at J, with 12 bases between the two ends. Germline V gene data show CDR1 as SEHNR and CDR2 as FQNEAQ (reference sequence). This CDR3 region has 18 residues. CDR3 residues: CASSLAGKGFSGANVLTF. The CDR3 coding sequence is TGTGCCAGCAGCTTAGCAGGGAAGGGATTCTCTGGGGCCAACGTCCTGACTTTC.

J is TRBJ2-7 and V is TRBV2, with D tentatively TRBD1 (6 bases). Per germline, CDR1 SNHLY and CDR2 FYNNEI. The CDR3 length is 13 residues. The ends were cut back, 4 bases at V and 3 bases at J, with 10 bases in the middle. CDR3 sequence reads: CASSGTAVYEQYF. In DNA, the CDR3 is TGTGCCAGCAGTGGGACAGCGGTCTACGAGCAGTACTTC. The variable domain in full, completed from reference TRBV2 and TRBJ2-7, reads EPEVTQTPSHQVTQMGQEVILRCVPISNHLYFYWYRQILGQKVEFLVSFYNNEISEKSEIFDDQFSVERPDGSNFTLKIRSTKLEDSAMYFCASSGTAVYEQYFGPGTRLTVT.

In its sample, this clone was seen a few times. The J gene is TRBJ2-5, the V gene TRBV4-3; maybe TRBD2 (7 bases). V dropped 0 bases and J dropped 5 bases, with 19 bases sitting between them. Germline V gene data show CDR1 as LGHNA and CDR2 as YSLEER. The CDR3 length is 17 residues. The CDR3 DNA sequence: TGCGCCAGCAGCCAAGATAAGGGGGAGGGCCTCTTTGAGACCCAGTACTTC. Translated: CASSQDKGEGLFETQYF.

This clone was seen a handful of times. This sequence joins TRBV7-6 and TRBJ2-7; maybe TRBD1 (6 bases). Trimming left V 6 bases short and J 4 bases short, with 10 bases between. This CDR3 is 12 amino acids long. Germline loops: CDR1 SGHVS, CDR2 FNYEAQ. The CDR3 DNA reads TGTGCCAGCAGTCAGAGGGGGTACGAGCAGTACTTC. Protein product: CASSQRGYEQYF. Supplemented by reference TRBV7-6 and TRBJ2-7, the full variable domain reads GAGVSQSPRYKVTKRGQDVALRCDPISGHVSLYWYRQALGQGPEFLTYFNYEAQQDKSGLPNDRFSAERPEGSISTLTIQRTEQRDSAMYRCASSQRGYEQYFGPGTRLTVT.

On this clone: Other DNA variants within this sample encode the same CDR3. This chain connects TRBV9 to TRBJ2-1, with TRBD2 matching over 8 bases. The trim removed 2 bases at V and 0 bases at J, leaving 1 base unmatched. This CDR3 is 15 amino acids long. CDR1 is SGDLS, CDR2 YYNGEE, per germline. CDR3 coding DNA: TGTGCCAGCAGCGTTAGCGGGAACTCCTACAATGAGCAGTTCTTC. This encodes CASSVSGNSYNEQFF.

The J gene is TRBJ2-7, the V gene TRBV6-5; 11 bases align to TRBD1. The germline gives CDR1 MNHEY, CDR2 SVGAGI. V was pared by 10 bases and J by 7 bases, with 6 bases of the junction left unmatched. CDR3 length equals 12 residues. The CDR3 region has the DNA TGTGCCACCGGACAGGGGGCATGGGAGCAGTACTTC. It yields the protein CATGQGAWEQYF.

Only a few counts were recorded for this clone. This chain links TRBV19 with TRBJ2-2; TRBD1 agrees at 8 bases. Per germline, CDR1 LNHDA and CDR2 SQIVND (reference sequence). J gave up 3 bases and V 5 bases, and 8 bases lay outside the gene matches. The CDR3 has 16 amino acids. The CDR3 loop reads CASSRRTGTDTGELFF. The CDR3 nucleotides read TGTGCCAGTAGTCGAAGGACAGGGACCGACACCGGGGAGCTGTTTTTT. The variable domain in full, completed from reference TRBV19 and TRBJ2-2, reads DGGITQSPKYLFRKEGQNVTLSCEQNLNHDAMYWYRQDPGQGLRLIYYSQIVNDFQKGDIAEGYSVSREKKESFPLTVTSAQKNPTAFYLCASSRRTGTDTGELFFGEGSRLTVL.

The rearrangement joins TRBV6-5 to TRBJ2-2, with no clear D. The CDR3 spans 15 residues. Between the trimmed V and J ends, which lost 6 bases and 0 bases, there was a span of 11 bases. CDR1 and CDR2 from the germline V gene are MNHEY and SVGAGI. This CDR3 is CASRTETANTGELFF. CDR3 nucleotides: TGTGCCAGCAGGACCGAAACGGCGAACACCGGGGAGCTGTTTTTT.